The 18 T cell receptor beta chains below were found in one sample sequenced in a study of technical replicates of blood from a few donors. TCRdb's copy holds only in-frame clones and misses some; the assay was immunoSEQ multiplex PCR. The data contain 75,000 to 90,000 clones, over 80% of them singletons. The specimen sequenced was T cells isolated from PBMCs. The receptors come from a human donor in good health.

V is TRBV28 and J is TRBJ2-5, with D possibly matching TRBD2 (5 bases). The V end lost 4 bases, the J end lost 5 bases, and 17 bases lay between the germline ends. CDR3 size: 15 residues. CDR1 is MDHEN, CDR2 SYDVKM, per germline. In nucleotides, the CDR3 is TGTGCCAGCAGTTCCTCCCAGGCCCGGAGGGAGACCCAGTACTTC. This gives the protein CASSSSQARRETQYF. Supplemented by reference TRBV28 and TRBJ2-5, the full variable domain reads DVKVTQSSRYLVKRTGEKVFLECVQDMDHENMFWYRQDPGLGLRLIYFSYDVKMKEKGDIPEGYSVSREKKERFSLILESASTNQTSMYLCASSSSQARRETQYFGPGTRLLVL.

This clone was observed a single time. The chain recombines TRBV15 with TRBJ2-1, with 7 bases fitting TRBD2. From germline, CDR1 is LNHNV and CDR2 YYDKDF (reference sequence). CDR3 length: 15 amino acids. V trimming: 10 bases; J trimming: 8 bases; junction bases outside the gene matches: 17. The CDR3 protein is CANILNRGSPDEQFF. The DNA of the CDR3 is TGTGCCAACATATTGAATCGCGGGAGCCCGGATGAGCAGTTCTTC.

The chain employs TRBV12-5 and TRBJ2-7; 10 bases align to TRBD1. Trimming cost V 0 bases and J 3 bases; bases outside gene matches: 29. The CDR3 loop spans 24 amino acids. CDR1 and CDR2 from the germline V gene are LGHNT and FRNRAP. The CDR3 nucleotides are TGTGCTAGTGGTTTGGTGTGGGTGGGACAGGGGTTAAGTTGGGTGATCCGGTCTTGCTACGAGCAGTACTTC. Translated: CASGLVWVGQGLSWVIRSCYEQYF.

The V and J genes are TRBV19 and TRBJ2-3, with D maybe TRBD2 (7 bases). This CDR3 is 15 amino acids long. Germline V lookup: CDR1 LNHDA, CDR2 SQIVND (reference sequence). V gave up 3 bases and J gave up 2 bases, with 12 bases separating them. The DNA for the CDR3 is TGTGCCAGTAGTATCGGGGGGCGCGTCACAGATACGCAGTATTTT. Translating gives CASSIGGRVTDTQYF. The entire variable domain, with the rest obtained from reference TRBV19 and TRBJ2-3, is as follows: DGGITQSPKYLFRKEGQNVTLSCEQNLNHDAMYWYRQDPGQGLRLIYYSQIVNDFQKGDIAEGYSVSREKKESFPLTVTSAQKNPTAFYLCASSIGGRVTDTQYFGPGTRLTVL.

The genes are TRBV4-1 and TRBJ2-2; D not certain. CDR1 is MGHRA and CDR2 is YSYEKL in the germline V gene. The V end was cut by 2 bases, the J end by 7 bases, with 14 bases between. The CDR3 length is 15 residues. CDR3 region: CASSQSLTYDGELFF. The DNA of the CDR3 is TGCGCCAGCAGCCAAAGCCTTACGTATGACGGGGAGCTGTTTTTT.

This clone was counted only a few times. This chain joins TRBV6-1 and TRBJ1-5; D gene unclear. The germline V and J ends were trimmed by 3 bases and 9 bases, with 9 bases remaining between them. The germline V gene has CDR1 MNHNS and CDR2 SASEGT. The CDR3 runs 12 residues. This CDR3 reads CASSDTVGPQHF. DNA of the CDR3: TGTGCCAGCAGTGATACGGTTGGGCCCCAGCATTTT.

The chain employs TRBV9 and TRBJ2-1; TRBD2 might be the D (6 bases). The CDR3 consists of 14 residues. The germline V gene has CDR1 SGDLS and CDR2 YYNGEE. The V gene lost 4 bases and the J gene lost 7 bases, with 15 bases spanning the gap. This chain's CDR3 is CASSPSNGRNEQFF. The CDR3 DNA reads TGTGCCAGCAGCCCTTCGAACGGGAGAAATGAGCAGTTCTTC.

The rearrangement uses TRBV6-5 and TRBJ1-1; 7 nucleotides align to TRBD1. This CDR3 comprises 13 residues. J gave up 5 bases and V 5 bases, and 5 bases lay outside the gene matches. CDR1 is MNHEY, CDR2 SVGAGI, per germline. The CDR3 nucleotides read TGTGCCAGCAGTCTCGGGACAGCAACTGAAGCTTTCTTT. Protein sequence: CASSLGTATEAFF.

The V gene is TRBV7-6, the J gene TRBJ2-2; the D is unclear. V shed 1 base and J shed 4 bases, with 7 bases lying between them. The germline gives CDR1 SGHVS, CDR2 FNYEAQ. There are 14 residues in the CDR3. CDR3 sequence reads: CASSLGPSTGELFF. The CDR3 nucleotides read TGTGCCAGCAGCTTAGGCCCGAGCACCGGGGAGCTGTTTTTT.

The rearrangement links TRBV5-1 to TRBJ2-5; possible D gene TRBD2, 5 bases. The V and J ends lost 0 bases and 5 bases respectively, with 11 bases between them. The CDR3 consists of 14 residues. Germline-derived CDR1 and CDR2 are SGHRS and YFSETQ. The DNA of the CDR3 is TGCGCCAGCAGCTTGGGCGGGCCCCAGGAGACCCAGTACTTC. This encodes CASSLGGPQETQYF.

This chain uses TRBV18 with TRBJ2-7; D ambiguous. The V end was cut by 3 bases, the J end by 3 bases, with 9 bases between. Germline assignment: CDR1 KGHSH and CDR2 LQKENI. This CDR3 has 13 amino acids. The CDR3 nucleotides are TGTGCCAGCTCACCGTACGGTGACTACGAGCAGTACTTC. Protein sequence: CASSPYGDYEQYF.

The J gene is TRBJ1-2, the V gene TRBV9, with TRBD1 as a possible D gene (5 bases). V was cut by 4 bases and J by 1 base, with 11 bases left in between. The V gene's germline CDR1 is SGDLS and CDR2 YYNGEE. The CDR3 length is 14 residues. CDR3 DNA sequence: TGTGCCAGCAGCCCTCACGACAGTAACTATGGCTACACCTTC. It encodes CASSPHDSNYGYTF.

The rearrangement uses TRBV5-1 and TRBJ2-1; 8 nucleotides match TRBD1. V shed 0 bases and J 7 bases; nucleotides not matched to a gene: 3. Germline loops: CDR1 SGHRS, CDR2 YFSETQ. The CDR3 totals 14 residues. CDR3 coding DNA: TGCGCCAGCAGCTTGGGACAGGGGCCGAATGAGCAGTTCTTC. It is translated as CASSLGQGPNEQFF.

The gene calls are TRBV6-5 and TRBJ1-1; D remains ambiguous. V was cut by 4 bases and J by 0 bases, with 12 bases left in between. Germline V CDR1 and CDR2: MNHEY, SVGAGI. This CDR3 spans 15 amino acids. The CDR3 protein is CASSSIALLNTEAFF. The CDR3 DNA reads TGTGCCAGCAGTTCGATCGCGCTTCTGAACACTGAAGCTTTCTTT.

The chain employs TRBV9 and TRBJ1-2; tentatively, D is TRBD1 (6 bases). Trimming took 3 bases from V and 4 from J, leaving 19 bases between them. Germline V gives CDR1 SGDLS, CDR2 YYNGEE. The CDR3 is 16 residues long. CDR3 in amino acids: CASSAMGDNALYGYTF. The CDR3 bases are TGTGCCAGCAGCGCCATGGGGGACAACGCTCTCTATGGCTACACCTTC.

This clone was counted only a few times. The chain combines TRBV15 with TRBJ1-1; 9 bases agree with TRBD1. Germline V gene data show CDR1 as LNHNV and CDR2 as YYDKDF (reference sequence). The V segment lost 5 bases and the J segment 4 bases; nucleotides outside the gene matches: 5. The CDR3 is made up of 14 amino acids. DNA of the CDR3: TGTGCCACCAGCTACCGGGACAGGGTCACTGAAGCTTTCTTT. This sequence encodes CATSYRDRVTEAFF.

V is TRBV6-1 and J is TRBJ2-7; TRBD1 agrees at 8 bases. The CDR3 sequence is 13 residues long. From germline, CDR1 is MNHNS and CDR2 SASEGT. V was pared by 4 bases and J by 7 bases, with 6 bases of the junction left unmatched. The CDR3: CASSGTGFWEQYF. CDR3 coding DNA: TGTGCCAGCAGTGGGACAGGGTTTTGGGAGCAGTACTTC.

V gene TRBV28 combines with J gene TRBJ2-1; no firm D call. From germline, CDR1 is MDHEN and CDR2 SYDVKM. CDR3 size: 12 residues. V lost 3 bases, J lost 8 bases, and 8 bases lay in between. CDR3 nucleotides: TGTGCCAGCAGTTTGAGTGGTTATGAGCAGTTCTTC. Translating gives CASSLSGYEQFF.